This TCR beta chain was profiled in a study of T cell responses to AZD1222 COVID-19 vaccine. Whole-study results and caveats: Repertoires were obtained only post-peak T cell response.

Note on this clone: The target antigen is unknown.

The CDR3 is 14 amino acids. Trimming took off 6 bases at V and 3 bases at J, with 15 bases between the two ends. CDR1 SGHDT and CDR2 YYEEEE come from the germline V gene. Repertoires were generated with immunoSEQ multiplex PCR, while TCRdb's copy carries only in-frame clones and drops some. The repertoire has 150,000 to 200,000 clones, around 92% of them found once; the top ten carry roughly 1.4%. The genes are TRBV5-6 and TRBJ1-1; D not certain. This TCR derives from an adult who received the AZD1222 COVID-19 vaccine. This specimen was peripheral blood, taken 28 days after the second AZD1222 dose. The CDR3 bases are TGTGCCAGCACCACTCCCGGGGATTACACTGAAGCTTTCTTT. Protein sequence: CASTTPGDYTEAFF.